What follows are 14 T cell receptor beta chains derived from one specimen sequenced in a study of Ad26.COV2.S vaccination and SARS-CoV-2 variants. Treatment in this sample: some 19 received Ad26.COV2.S at low or high dose, single or two shots; 5 received placebo; per-sample allocation not given. Day 63 following the first vaccine or placebo injection was when the samples were taken. Assay: immunoSEQ multiplex PCR; the TCRdb copy retains only in-frame clones and omits some. The table has hundreds of thousands of clones, around 89% seen once; the top ten hold about 1.5%. Sequences were derived from peripheral blood, sampled in a trial of Ad26.COV2.S vaccine versus placebo. These TCRs come from a person between 18 and 60 years old who received the Ad26.COV2.S COVID-19 vaccine or a placebo.

The chain links TRBV6-5 to TRBJ2-1; TRBD1 is a possible D gene (6 bases). With 4 bases removed from V and 10 bases from J, the gap between germline ends came to 11 bases. Germline lookup yields CDR1 MNHEY and CDR2 SVGAGI. This CDR3 is 12 amino acids long. The CDR3 is CASSLNRDEQFF. The CDR3 nucleotides are TGTGCCAGCAGTTTAAACAGGGACGAGCAGTTCTTC.

The V and J genes are TRBV6-5 and TRBJ2-7, with 7 bases that match TRBD2. The CDR3 length is 15 residues. Trimming took 2 bases from V and 7 from J; bases not matched to a gene: 11. The germline V gene encodes CDR1 MNHEY and CDR2 SVGAGI. This CDR3 reads CASSYTGGPLGEQYF. For the CDR3, the DNA is TGTGCCAGCAGTTACACGGGGGGACCTCTGGGGGAGCAGTACTTC.

The CDR3 here is CASSERSVSGGYTF. In nucleotides, the CDR3 is TGTGCCAGCAGTGAGCGGTCAGTCAGTGGTGGCTACACCTTC. This chain joins TRBV6-1 and TRBJ1-2; no clear D. The CDR3 is 14 residues long. Deletions cut 3 bases from V and 7 bases from J, with 15 bases between. The germline gives CDR1 MNHNS, CDR2 SASEGT.

The CDR3 is CASTTSGTVPYEQYF. Here the CDR3 DNA reads TGTGCCAGCACTACTTCCGGGACAGTACCCTACGAGCAGTACTTC. The V and J genes are TRBV6-5 and TRBJ2-7; TRBD1 agrees at 7 bases. CDR3 size: 15 residues. Germline CDR1 reads MNHEY; CDR2 reads SVGAGI. V trimming: 7 bases; J trimming: 2 bases; junction bases outside the gene matches: 11.

A few counts support this clone. V is TRBV5-6 and J is TRBJ1-5; D not certain. In germline, CDR1 is SGHDT, CDR2 YYEEEE. This CDR3 region has 14 residues. V was trimmed by 1 base and J by 8 bases, leaving 13 bases between them. The CDR3 coding sequence is TGTGCCAGCAGCTTGTTAGGAGGGAATGAGCCCCAGCATTTT. The encoded protein is CASSLLGGNEPQHF.

The chain joins TRBV24-1 to TRBJ2-2; D might be TRBD1 or TRBD2, each matching 5 bases. Trimming took off 9 bases at V and 0 bases at J, with 13 bases between the two ends. The V gene's germline CDR1 is KGHDR and CDR2 SFDVKD. The CDR3 totals 15 residues. The CDR3 loop is CATGRGDPNTGELFF. The DNA of the CDR3 is TGTGCCACCGGAAGAGGGGACCCGAACACCGGGGAGCTGTTTTTT.

The rearrangement links TRBV7-2 to TRBJ2-2; D is unresolved. Germline values: CDR1 SGHTA, CDR2 FQGNSA. V lost 5 bases and J lost 2, with 9 bases in between. The CDR3 sequence is 14 residues long. The chain's CDR3 is CASSPLPNTGELFF. The CDR3 DNA reads as TGTGCCAGCAGCCCGCTCCCCAACACCGGGGAGCTGTTTTTT. The full variable domain, rest sourced from reference TRBV7-2 and TRBJ2-2, is GAGVSQSPSNKVTEKGKDVELRCDPISGHTALYWYRQSLGQGLEFLIYFQGNSAPDKSGLPSDRFSAERTGGSVSTLTIQRTQQEDSAVYLCASSPLPNTGELFFGEGSRLTVL.

This clone was observed once. The gene calls are TRBV15 and TRBJ2-2; D uncertain. Germline CDR1 reads LNHNV; CDR2 reads YYDKDF (reference sequence). This CDR3 comprises 11 residues. Trimming left V 0 bases short and J 7 bases short, with 0 bases between. The CDR3 region is CATSRDGELFF. The CDR3 DNA is TGTGCCACCAGCAGAGACGGGGAGCTGTTTTTT.

The chain combines TRBV6-2 or TRBV6-3 with TRBJ2-7; 8 bases align to TRBD1. The CDR3 runs 12 residues. The junction had 1 base not matched to a gene; V was cut back by 6 bases and J by 3 bases. The germline gives CDR1 MNHEY, CDR2 SVGEGT. CDR3 nucleotide sequence: TGTGCCAGCAGCGGGACAGGCTACGAGCAGTACTTC. As protein: CASSGTGYEQYF.

J is TRBJ1-5 and V is TRBV5-1, with TRBD1 matching 8 bases. The CDR3 runs 17 residues. The germline V gene encodes CDR1 SGHRS and CDR2 YFSETQ. The V segment lost 4 bases and the J segment 0 bases; nucleotides outside the gene matches: 9. CDR3 protein: CASSPGTGVYSNQPQHF. In DNA, the CDR3 is TGCGCCAGCAGCCCGGGGACAGGCGTATATAGCAATCAGCCCCAGCATTTT.

The genes are TRBV7-2 and TRBJ2-7; D tentatively reads TRBD1 or TRBD2 (6 bases each). The CDR3 is 15 residues long. Germline V gene sequence: CDR1 SGHTA, CDR2 FQGNSA. Deletions cut 5 bases from V and 7 bases from J, with 21 bases between. The CDR3 DNA sequence: TGTGCCAGCAGCCCCCCGTGGGGGGCGACGGGGGAGCAGTACTTC. Residues: CASSPPWGATGEQYF.

The V and J genes are TRBV19 and TRBJ2-4; possibly TRBD2 for D (6 bases). V lost 6 bases, J lost 6 bases, and 24 bases lay in between. Germline CDR1 and CDR2: LNHDA and SQIVND (reference sequence). The CDR3 is made up of 17 amino acids. CDR3 loop: CASSRDLAVQSRNIQYF. As DNA, the CDR3 is TGTGCCAGTAGCCGAGATTTAGCGGTCCAGTCACGAAACATTCAGTACTTC.

The chain couples TRBV7-8 to TRBJ1-1; TRBD1 agrees at 12 bases. The junction had 6 bases not matched to a gene; V was cut back by 7 bases and J by 0 bases. This CDR3 is built from 16 residues. The germline V gene has CDR1 SGHVS and CDR2 FQNEAQ. The CDR3 DNA follows: TGTGCCAGCACCACGGGACAGGGGGCCATGAACACTGAAGCTTTCTTT. Translation: CASTTGQGAMNTEAFF.

The chain recombines TRBV30 with TRBJ1-2; the D gene is possibly TRBD1 (5 bases). V was shortened by 3 bases and J by 4 bases, with 12 bases between the two germline ends. CDR3 length: 13 residues. CDR1 is GTSNPN and CDR2 is SVGIG in the germline V gene (reference sequence). The CDR3 here is CAWRGQGSYGYTF. For the CDR3, the DNA is TGTGCCTGGAGAGGCCAGGGTTCCTATGGCTACACCTTC.